This T cell receptor beta chain was identified in a study of blood T cell repertoires in COVID-19 (TCRdb year 2020). For context, the study as a whole: Samples from collaborators originated in the United States, Italy and Spain and spanned both the acute and convalescent phases of COVID-19. The material from the prospective study consisted of cDNA or gDNA derived from T cells, B-cell-depleted T cells, or PBMCs. Subjects who had been exposed to COVID-19, were actively infected with it, or had recovered from it provided the deeply sampled blood TCRbeta repertoires that made up the dataset. The repertoires were released in a freely available public database meant as a resource for research on the immune response to SARS-CoV-2. The samples were drawn from two sources: the first 160 participants of the ongoing ImmuneRACE study, and fewer than 1,500 subjects contributed by 6 global collaborators. Nearly every sample came with metadata listing a de-identified subject ID, COVID-19 status, age in years and sex. HLA class I and class II types, where available, came from metadata supplied by the sample provider rather than from assay-based typing.

In Seattle, one collaborating source enrolled patients while the infection was active and tracked those patients longitudinally over the course of disease. The collaborating institutions used their own protocols to collect whole blood in K2EDTA tubes. For TCRbeta analysis, collaborator samples were shipped as frozen whole blood, as isolated PBMCs, or as DNA extracted from either sample type. Trimming accounts for 0 bases at V and 0 bases at J, while the number of junction bases matched to no gene is 5. The CDR3 contains 16 residues, cysteine and phenylalanine counted. CDR3 DNA only is kept here, 48 bases in frame from base 1. The CDR1 and CDR2 encoded by the germline V gene are MNHNS and SASEGT. TCRbeta CDR3 regions were amplified from genomic DNA by means of the immunoSEQ Assay, a bias-controlled multiplex PCR. In the source study's methods: Within the assay, amplification of reference gene primers was used to estimate how many nucleated cells each sample contained. To quantify the absolute abundance of each unique TCRbeta CDR3 rearrangement, sequence reads were collapsed and filtered. For each sample, productive Simpson clonality was calculated as the square root of Simpson's diversity index across productive rearrangements. Sourced from immuneACCESS, this table was stored by TCRdb with only in-frame sequences that have V and J called. A share of the clones is absent; for the studies checked, an unresolved V gene accounts for under half, and the remainder has no known explanation. The V and J calls and clone size are taken from that table; D and trimming were inferred from the DNA. This sample has 250,000 to 350,000 clones in its table, and approximately 85% of those were observed once. The top ten constitute about 0.9% of the sample.

In the case of this clone: Its specific antigen is unknown. One base away there is no much larger clone; base qualities are not given.

Overall study outcomes, separate from this receptor: Clinical and demographic metadata were provided uncurated, with the amount varying by source and participant.

Recombination connected TRBV6-1 to TRBJ2-7; the central 7 bases match TRBD2. Sequencing input: peripheral blood. This receptor was obtained from a human donor with COVID-19, enrolled during active disease. The donor label of this sample is uncertain. The DNA reads TGTGCCAGCAGTGAAGCGCTGGGGGGGAGCTCCTACGAGCAGTACTTC. It codes for CASSEALGGSSYEQYF.